Reported below is one T cell receptor (beta chain). Allocation to cohorts depended on clinical history reported by the participants. Resolution of symptoms, clearance, or two negative PCRs was present in recovered Cohort 3 donors. Trimming cost V 6 bases and J 11 bases, with 20 bases left between them. CDR3 length equals 14 residues. Per the germline V gene, CDR1 is SNHLY and CDR2 is FYNNEI. This entry is derived from a study of blood T cell repertoires in COVID-19. Assay used: immunoSEQ multiplex PCR; TCRdb lists only in-frame clones, some missing. The sample has fewer than 350,000 clones; about 85% are singletons.

Sequencing input: PBMCs or T cells enriched from blood (not recorded which). J is TRBJ1-5 and V is TRBV2, with D possibly matching TRBD1 (5 bases). The source is a woman aged 45-65 years who had recovered from COVID-19. The CDR3 is CASRDVLRGKAQHF. Here the CDR3 DNA reads TGTGCCAGCAGAGATGTGCTAAGGGGTAAGGCCCAGCATTTT.